These 8 T cell receptor beta chains were all obtained from the same sample, sequenced in a study of T cell repertoires in cytomegalovirus infection. TCRdb re-analysed the reads in MiXCR, keeping a single row per CDR3 protein. The repertoire holds 300,000 or so distinct CDR3 sequences, with roughly 25% as singletons. What was sequenced was PBMCs. The receptor source for this set is a human donor in good health (CMV status not recorded). Some clones in this sample may be carry-over from other donors' samples.

This clonotype was seen many times. This rearrangement joins TRBV7-8 to TRBJ2-2; 12 bases align to TRBD1. The CDR3 totals 19 residues. V was clipped by 2 bases and J by 7 bases; unmatched bases: 14. Germline V gene lookup returns CDR1 SGHVS and CDR2 FQNEAQ. The CDR3 loop is CASSLRPGTGGGDYGELFF. The CDR3 nucleotides are TGTGCCAGCAGCTTACGTCCCGGGACAGGGGGCGGCGATTACGGGGAGCTGTTTTTT.

This clonotype was observed a few times. The chain recombines TRBV7-2 with TRBJ2-5; tentatively, D is TRBD2 (5 bases). This CDR3 contains 14 residues. Germline V gene data show CDR1 as SGHTA and CDR2 as FQGNSA. Deletions cut 1 base from V and 7 bases from J, with 13 bases between. CDR3 region: CASSLVRSRGTQYF. DNA for the CDR3: TGTGCCAGCAGCTTAGTTCGCAGCCGGGGGACCCAGTACTTC. The full variable domain, its missing parts supplied by reference TRBV7-2 and TRBJ2-5, is GAGVSQSPSNKVTEKGKDVELRCDPISGHTALYWYRQSLGQGLEFLIYFQGNSAPDKSGLPSDRFSAERTGGSVSTLTIQRTQQEDSAVYLCASSLVRSRGTQYFGPGTRLLVL.

This clonotype was seen many times. The V call is TRBV7-2, the J call TRBJ2-7; 9 positions agree with TRBD1. With 5 bases clipped from V and 3 bases from J, the junction kept 8 bases outside the gene matches. Looked up from germline, CDR1 is SGHTA and CDR2 is FQGNSA. CDR3 length: 15 residues. CDR3 sequence: CASSQGQGVSYEQYF. The CDR3 region has the DNA TGTGCCAGCAGCCAGGGACAGGGAGTAAGCTACGAGCAGTACTTC.

The chain couples TRBV20-1 to TRBJ2-3; D may be TRBD2 (5 bases). Germline CDR1 reads DFQATT; CDR2 reads SNEGSKA (reference sequence). V shed 6 bases and J shed 4 bases, with 14 bases lying between them. The CDR3 length is 13 residues. The CDR3, as DNA: TGCAGTGCCCAACAAGTCGGGGCAGATACGCAGTATTTT. This gives the protein CSAQQVGADTQYF.

This clonotype was found many times. This chain uses TRBV12-3 or TRBV12-4 with TRBJ2-1; possibly TRBD2 for D (5 bases). The V and J ends lost 8 bases and 0 bases respectively, with 11 bases between them. The CDR3 runs to 14 residues. CDR3 coding DNA: TGTGCCAGCCTGGAGGATAGCTCCTACAATGAGCAGTTCTTC. Translation: CASLEDSSYNEQFF.

The chain is built from TRBV11-2 and TRBJ2-3; 7 nucleotides match TRBD1. The CDR3 sequence is 12 residues long. Germline V gene lookup returns CDR1 SGHAT and CDR2 FQNNGV. Trimming removed 8 bases from V and 2 bases from J; junction bases left unmatched: 1. As DNA, the CDR3 is TGTGCCAGCGAGGGGGCCACAGATACGCAGTATTTT. Encoded protein: CASEGATDTQYF.

This clonotype was picked up many times. The gene calls are TRBV2 and TRBJ1-5, with D unclear. Germline lookup yields CDR1 SNHLY and CDR2 FYNNEI. V was cut by 7 bases and J by 2 bases, with 6 bases left in between. The CDR3 contains 12 residues. CDR3 sequence (DNA): TGTGCCAGCACTGGGGGCAATCAGCCCCAGCATTTT. This encodes CASTGGNQPQHF. Variable domain in full (rest from reference TRBV2 and TRBJ1-5): EPEVTQTPSHQVTQMGQEVILRCVPISNHLYFYWYRQILGQKVEFLVSFYNNEISEKSEIFDDQFSVERPDGSNFTLKIRSTKLEDSAMYFCASTGGNQPQHFGDGTRLSIL.

This clonotype was counted only a few times. CDR3 sequence reads: CASSLLRDRTYEQYF. The CDR3 DNA sequence: TGTGCCAGCAGCCTTCTCCGGGACAGAACCTACGAGCAGTACTTC. The chain has TRBV7-2 and TRBJ2-7, with 7 bases that match TRBD1. J gave up 2 bases and V 5 bases, and 9 bases lay outside the gene matches. CDR1 and CDR2 (germline): SGHTA, FQGNSA. The CDR3 extends over 15 amino acids. Full variable domain (missing parts from reference TRBV7-2 and TRBJ2-7): GAGVSQSPSNKVTEKGKDVELRCDPISGHTALYWYRQSLGQGLEFLIYFQGNSAPDKSGLPSDRFSAERTGGSVSTLTIQRTQQEDSAVYLCASSLLRDRTYEQYFGPGTRLTVT.